The present TCR beta chain was sequenced within a study of T cells in women clearing cervical HPV infection (dated by TCRdb to the late 2010s). In the study overall: The cases were 20 to 25 women with histologically confirmed HPV16-related CIN3 or worse, and 2 of those women had invasive cancers. The controls were 25 or so women whose single incident HPV16 infection cleared within 12 months with no development of precancer or cancer. Case blood was taken at the visit when the lesion was first identified, whereas control blood was taken when infection was no longer detected. Among cases, blood sampling came a median of roughly 150 days after lesion detection, with an interquartile range of roughly 90 to 230 days. Because only a few women had HLA typing data, the possibility that HLA type acted as a confounder could not be ruled out. The exploratory proof-of-principle case-control study was nested within the Guanacaste HPV Natural History Study in Costa Rica and compared TCR repertoires across cervical HPV16 outcomes. Cases were matched to controls by age within five years and by the year the sample was collected. Cases had a median age of almost 35 years and controls had a median age of 38, with no significant differences in baseline characteristics. The parent cohort enrolled 10,000 or so women aged 18 or older in Guanacaste, Costa Rica, during about 1992 to 1995 and followed them for 7 to 8 years. Five blinded duplicates per group were added as quality controls, giving around 60 samples: around 50 participants and 10 replicates.

A note on this clone: The antigen it recognizes is unknown. Coverage ceases 3 residues before the CDR3 finishes, and the germline J gene fills in the end.

Every participant had a single incident cervical HPV16 infection, and prevalent HPV16 infections were excluded. Cervical HPV DNA was detected with MY09/MY11 PCR, and genotyping was done by dot-blot hybridization. Fifteen mL of heparinized blood were centrifuged, and the buffy coat was split into aliquots, frozen at -30 degrees C, and then kept at -80 degrees C. QIAGEN kits were used to extract genomic DNA from the buffy coat specimens. Overall results and qualifications from the work: TCR repertoire richness was significantly higher in CIN3+ cases than in controls across sequencing depths, while evenness did not differ. Random forest classifiers combining richness and V gene abundances distinguished cases from controls with an estimated AUC of more than 0.8. Because the number of T cells per sample was unknown, the richness differences could reflect varying T-cell content rather than repertoire biology. Whether associations preceded infection or resulted from infection could not be shown with the cross-sectional design, and effector/memory subsets and HPV-specific T cells were not isolated. TRBV6-7 relative abundance was lower in cases than in controls (approximately 0.1% versus 0.16%; Bonferroni P = 0.0008).

TCR beta CDR3 regions were amplified by multiplex PCR using the immunoSEQ assay from an average of about 1,200 ng genomic DNA per sample. To correct primer bias, the assay used a complete synthetic TCR repertoire to set an amplification baseline. The amplicons were sequenced on the Illumina platform. As for the authors' bioinformatics: Sequences were error-corrected by clustering with frequency ratios and a modified nearest-neighbor algorithm and were then analyzed in the immunoSEQ Analyzer with IMGT gene definitions. TCR richness and evenness were averaged over 20 rarefaction repeats at each rarefaction depth, excluding samples with fewer sequences than the depth. Relative abundances of V, D and J genes were compared between groups using Wilcoxon rank sum tests, with FDR correction applied. In the blinded duplicates, the intraclass correlation was 90% to 96% for TCR richness and averaged about 80% across over 65 gene segments. TCRdb took this table from immuneACCESS and kept in-frame rearrangements with V and J called. Such tables lack part of the clones; where checked against another copy, unresolved V genes explain under half of the gap, and the rest is unexplained. V, J and clone size derive from that table, while D and trimming were established from the DNA sequence. The record for this sample contains 45,000 to 50,000 clones. The top ten clonotypes cover less than 40% of the sample.

Trimming takes 6 bases from V and 5 bases from J, and the germline ends sit 21 bases apart. Per the germline V gene (reference sequence), DFQATT is the CDR1 and SNEGSKA is the CDR2. The cysteine opens and the phenylalanine closes a CDR3 of 15 amino acids. Shown are 36 bases from within the CDR3, in frame from base 1. The V gene is TRBV20-1 and the J gene is TRBJ2-3; the D region possibly corresponds to TRBD2 (6 bases align). The sample was blood buffy coat. The sequence was collected from a woman aged 18 to 75 with a cervical HPV16 infection that either progressed to CIN3+ or cleared (not recorded which). The part of the CDR3 DNA that was read is TGCAGTGCCAGCACCTCCGGGGGACCTTTAGATACG. The translation is CSASTSGGPLDT. The full CDR3 protein reads CSASTSGGPLDTQYF.